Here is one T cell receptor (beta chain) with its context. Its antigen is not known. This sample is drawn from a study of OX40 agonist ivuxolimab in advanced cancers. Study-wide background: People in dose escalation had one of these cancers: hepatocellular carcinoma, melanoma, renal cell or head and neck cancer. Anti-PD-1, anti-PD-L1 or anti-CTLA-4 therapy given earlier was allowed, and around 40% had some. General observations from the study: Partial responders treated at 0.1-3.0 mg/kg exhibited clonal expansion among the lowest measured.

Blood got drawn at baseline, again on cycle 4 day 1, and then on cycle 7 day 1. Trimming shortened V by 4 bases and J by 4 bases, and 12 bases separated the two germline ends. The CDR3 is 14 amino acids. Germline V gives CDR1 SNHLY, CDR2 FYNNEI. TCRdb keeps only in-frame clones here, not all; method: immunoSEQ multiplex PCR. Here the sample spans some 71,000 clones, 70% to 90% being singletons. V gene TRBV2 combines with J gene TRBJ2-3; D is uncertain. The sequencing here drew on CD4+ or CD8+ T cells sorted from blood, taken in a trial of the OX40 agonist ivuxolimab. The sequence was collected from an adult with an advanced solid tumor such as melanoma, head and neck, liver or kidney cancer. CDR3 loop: CASSVVSSADTQYF. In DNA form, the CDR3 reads TGTGCCAGCAGTGTAGTTAGCAGCGCAGATACGCAGTATTTT. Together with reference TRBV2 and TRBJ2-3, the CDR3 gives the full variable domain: EPEVTQTPSHQVTQMGQEVILRCVPISNHLYFYWYRQILGQKVEFLVSFYNNEISEKSEIFDDQFSVERPDGSNFTLKIRSTKLEDSAMYFCASSVVSSADTQYFGPGTRLTVL.